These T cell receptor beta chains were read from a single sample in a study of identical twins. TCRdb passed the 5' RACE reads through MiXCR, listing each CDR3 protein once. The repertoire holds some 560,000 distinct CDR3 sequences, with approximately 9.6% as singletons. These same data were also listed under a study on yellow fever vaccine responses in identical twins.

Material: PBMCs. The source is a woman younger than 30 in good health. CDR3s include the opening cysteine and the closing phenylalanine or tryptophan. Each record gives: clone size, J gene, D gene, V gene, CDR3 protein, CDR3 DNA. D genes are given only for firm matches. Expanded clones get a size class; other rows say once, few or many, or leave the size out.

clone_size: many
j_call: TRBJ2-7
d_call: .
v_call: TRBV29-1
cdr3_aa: CSVVGNYEQYF
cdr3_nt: TGCAGCGTTGTGGGGAACTACGAGCAGTACTTC

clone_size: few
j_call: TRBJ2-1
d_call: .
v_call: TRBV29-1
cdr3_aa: CSVSGLRAEQFF
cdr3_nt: TGCAGCGTTTCAGGATTGAGGGCTGAGCAGTTCTTC

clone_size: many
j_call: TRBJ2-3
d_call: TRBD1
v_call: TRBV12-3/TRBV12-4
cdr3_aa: CASRRKWGQGADTQYF
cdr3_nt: TGTGCCAGCAGAAGAAAATGGGGACAGGGGGCAGATACGCAGTATTTT

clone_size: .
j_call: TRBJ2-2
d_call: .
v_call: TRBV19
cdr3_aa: CASSIGETGELFF
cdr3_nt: TGTGCCAGTAGTATAGGAGAGACCGGGGAGCTGTTTTTT

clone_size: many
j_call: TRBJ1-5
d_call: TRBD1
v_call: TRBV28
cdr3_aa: CASTPGQTNQPQHF
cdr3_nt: TGTGCCAGCACCCCGGGACAGACAAATCAGCCCCAGCATTTT

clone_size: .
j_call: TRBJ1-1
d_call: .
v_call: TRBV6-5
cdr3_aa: CASSSALATAEAFF
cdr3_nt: TGTGCCAGCAGTTCGGCATTGGCCACGGCTGAAGCTTTCTTT

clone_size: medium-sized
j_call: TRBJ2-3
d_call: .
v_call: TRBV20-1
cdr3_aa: CSARDRFAGKGDTQYF
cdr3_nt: TGCAGTGCTAGAGATCGGTTTGCGGGAAAAGGGGATACGCAGTATTTT

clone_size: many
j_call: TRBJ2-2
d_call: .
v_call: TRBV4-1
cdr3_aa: CASSQDGGFTGELFF
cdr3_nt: TGCGCCAGCAGCCAAGATGGGGGGTTCACCGGGGAGCTGTTTTTT

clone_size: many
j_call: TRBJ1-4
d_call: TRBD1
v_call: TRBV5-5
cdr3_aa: CASSVGTGGSTNEKLFF
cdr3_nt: TGTGCCAGCAGCGTCGGGACAGGGGGCTCAACTAATGAAAAACTGTTTTTT

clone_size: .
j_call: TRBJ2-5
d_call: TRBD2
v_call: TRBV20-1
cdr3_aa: CSARITSVETQYF
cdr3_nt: TGCAGTGCTAGGATCACTAGCGTAGAGACCCAGTACTTC

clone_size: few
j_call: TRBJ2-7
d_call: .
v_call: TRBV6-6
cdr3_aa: CASSYMFDEQYF
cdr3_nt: TGTGCCAGCAGTTACATGTTTGACGAGCAGTACTTC

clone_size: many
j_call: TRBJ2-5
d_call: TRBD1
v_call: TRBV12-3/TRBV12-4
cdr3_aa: CASSSPGTGQETQYF
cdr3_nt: TGTGCCAGCAGTTCTCCCGGGACAGGGCAAGAGACCCAGTACTTC

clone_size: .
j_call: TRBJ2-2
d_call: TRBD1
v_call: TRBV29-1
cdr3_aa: CSAGTGGDRNTGELFF
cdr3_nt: TGCAGCGCCGGGACAGGGGGAGATAGGAACACCGGGGAGCTGTTTTTT

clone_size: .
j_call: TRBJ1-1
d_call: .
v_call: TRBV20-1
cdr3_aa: CSAMRGRLNTEAFF
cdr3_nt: TGCAGTGCTATGAGGGGACGGCTGAACACTGAAGCTTTCTTT

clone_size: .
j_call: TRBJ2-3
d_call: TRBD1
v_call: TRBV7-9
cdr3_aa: CASSDRDRVADTQYF
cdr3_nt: TGTGCCAGCAGCGACCGGGACAGGGTGGCAGATACGCAGTATTTT

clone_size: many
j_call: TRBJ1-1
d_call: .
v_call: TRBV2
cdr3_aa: CASSEVSGATEAFF
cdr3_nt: TGTGCCAGCAGTGAAGTTTCAGGGGCTACTGAAGCTTTCTTT

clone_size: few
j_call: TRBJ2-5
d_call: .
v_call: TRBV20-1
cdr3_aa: CSAIFPGQETQYF
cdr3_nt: TGCAGTGCTATCTTTCCAGGCCAAGAGACCCAGTACTTC

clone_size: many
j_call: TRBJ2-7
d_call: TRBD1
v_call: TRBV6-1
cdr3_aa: CASRGQGGNYEQYF
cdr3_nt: TGTGCCAGCAGGGGACAGGGGGGGAACTACGAGCAGTACTTC

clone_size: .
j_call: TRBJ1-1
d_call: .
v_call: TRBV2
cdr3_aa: CASRLEAPNTEAFF
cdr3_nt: TGTGCCAGCAGGCTTGAGGCCCCGAACACTGAAGCTTTCTTT

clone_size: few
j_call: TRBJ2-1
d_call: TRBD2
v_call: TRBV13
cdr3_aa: CASSLGTSGYSYNEQFF
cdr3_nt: TGTGCCAGCAGTCTAGGGACTAGCGGTTACTCCTACAATGAGCAGTTCTTC

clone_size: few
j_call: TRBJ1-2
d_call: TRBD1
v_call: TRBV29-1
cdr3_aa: CSVLSGQATYGYTF
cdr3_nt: TGCAGCGTTCTTTCGGGACAGGCGACCTATGGCTACACCTTC

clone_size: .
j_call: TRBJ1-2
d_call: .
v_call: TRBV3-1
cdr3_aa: CASSRGPTMGYTF
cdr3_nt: TGTGCCAGCAGTAGGGGACCGACCATGGGCTACACCTTC